This T cell receptor (beta chain) was found in a study of blood T cells in healthy people across ages. Study conclusions and caveats: Long-lived donors exceeded aged donors in naive CD4+ cells and diversity.

This clonotype was picked up one time. What it binds is not known. The authors isolated at least 7 million PBMCs per sample. The V gene lost 3 bases and the J gene lost 2 bases, with 10 bases spanning the gap. The CDR3 totals 13 residues. Germline CDR1 reads DFQATT; CDR2 reads SNEGSKA (reference sequence). A J-beta primer mix and a sample-barcoded 5' primer were used in a second PCR of about 7 to 12 cycles. Every single cDNA molecule received a tag from a template-switch adaptor with 12 random nucleotides. TCRdb used MiXCR to reprocess the 5' RACE reads, holding one entry per CDR3 protein. Of around 1,000,000 distinct CDR3 sequences in the sample, more than 30% are singletons; the top ten hold 13%.

This clonotype was sampled from a man between 18 and 29 years old in good health. The sample was blood. This chain joins TRBV20-1 and TRBJ2-5, with no clear D. CDR3 loop: CSARVLGQETQYF. The CDR3 DNA sequence: TGCAGTGCTAGGGTCCTGGGGCAAGAGACCCAGTACTTC.